The T cell receptor (beta chain) under discussion was sequenced for a study of T cells in tuberculosis. Thawed, overnight-rested PBMC were stained with GMM-loaded CD1B tetramer, viability dye and anti-CD3, then sorted. The lipid loaded on the CD1B tetramers was C32 glucose monomycolate from Rhodococcus equi. Before cryopreservation, the sorted PBMC lost their CD14-expressing monocytes. From each donor, 95,000 to 100,000 tetramer-negative cells were sorted. Study observations and caveats: Some low-affinity tetramer-binding T cells may be absent from this sample.

Chain pairing is unknown; alpha and beta were sequenced separately. Profiled with immunoSEQ multiplex PCR; TCRdb holds only in-frame clones, not every one. The repertoire holds 85,000 to 100,000 clones, approximately 90% seen once, with 1.5% to 2% in the top ten. This receptor was identified in an adult woman with latent tuberculosis. The sequenced material came from CD1b-GMM tetramer-negative cells sorted from PBMCs.

CDR3 coding DNA: TGTGCCAGCAGCTTAGGCAGTATTGAAAAACTGTTTTTT. It translates to CASSLGSIEKLFF. J is TRBJ1-4 and V is TRBV7-6, with no clear D. CDR1 and CDR2 (germline): SGHVS, FNYEAQ. Trimming cost V 1 base and J 7 bases, with 7 bases left between them. The CDR3 spans 13 residues. The full variable domain, rest sourced from reference TRBV7-6 and TRBJ1-4, is GAGVSQSPRYKVTKRGQDVALRCDPISGHVSLYWYRQALGQGPEFLTYFNYEAQQDKSGLPNDRFSAERPEGSISTLTIQRTEQRDSAMYRCASSLGSIEKLFFGSGTQLSVL.